This T cell receptor (beta chain) emerged from a study of blood T cells in healthy people across ages. Study outcomes and limitations: More naive CD4+ cells and higher diversity were found in long-lived than in aged donors. Older individuals had lower TCR beta diversity per million T cells (the decline was roughly linear). Naive T cell percentage showed a strong correlation with the diversity of TCR beta.

Germline V gene sequence: CDR1 SEHNR, CDR2 FQNEAQ (reference sequence). Trimming left V 4 bases short and J 5 bases short, with 15 bases between. This CDR3 has 15 residues. The authors ran a second PCR of about 7 to 11 cycles using a sample-barcoded 5' primer and a J-beta primer mix. In TCRdb, the 5' RACE reads were re-called with MiXCR into one record per CDR3 protein. Among 1.8 million or so distinct CDR3 sequences listed, roughly 43% were seen once. Approximately 10 milliliters was the volume of peripheral blood drawn from each donor. For this clonotype: Its antigen is as yet unknown.

This TCR came from a human donor in good health. Material: blood. J is TRBJ2-1 and V is TRBV7-9; D call uncertain. The CDR3 region is CASSYSGSGHNEQFF. The CDR3 coding sequence is TGTGCCAGCAGCTACTCCGGGTCAGGACACAATGAGCAGTTCTTC.